This T cell receptor beta chain was recovered during a study of T cell clones after liver transplantation. At the level of the study: In this trial, immunosuppression withdrawal was attempted within 2 years of liver transplant. Standard immunosuppression, with no induction, continued until 12-24 months after transplant.

V lost 0 bases, J lost 8 bases, and 3 bases stayed unmatched. This CDR3 region has 15 residues. Germline V gene data show CDR1 as SGDLS and CDR2 as YYNGEE. Only in-frame clones appear in the TCRdb table, and some are missing; sequencing was by immunoSEQ multiplex PCR. The data contain 20,000 to 25,000 clones, approximately 84% of them seen just once; the ten biggest clones take up about a third. CD3+CD4+ and CD3+CD8+ cells were FACS-sorted from thawed unstimulated PBMCs. The chain links TRBV9 to TRBJ2-1, with TRBD2 matching over 12 bases. The TCR comes from a human patient who received a liver transplant. The T cells may come from the graft donor. Sequenced material: CD8+ T cells from blood, taken 54 months after liver transplant. The DNA for the CDR3 is TGTGCCAGCAGCGTAGAAGGGACTAGCGGGTATGAGCAGTTCTTC. It yields the protein CASSVEGTSGYEQFF.